The 5 T cell receptor beta chains reported below all come from one sample, sequenced in a study of radiotherapy plus CTLA-4 blockade in lung cancer. TCRdb's copy holds only in-frame clones and misses some; the assay was immunoSEQ multiplex PCR. The table has approximately 94,000 clones, around 80% seen once. Sample: peripheral blood, taken from a patient treated with radiotherapy plus ipilimumab. Receptor source: a human donor with non-small cell lung cancer that progressed on radiotherapy plus ipilimumab.

The chain has TRBV6-5 and TRBJ2-1, with 9 bases aligning to TRBD2. From germline, CDR1 is MNHEY and CDR2 SVGAGI. V was clipped by 6 bases and J by 2 bases; unmatched bases: 5. There are 15 residues in the CDR3. CDR3 sequence: CASSLTSGAYNEQFF. The CDR3 DNA follows: TGTGCCAGCAGCTTGACTAGCGGAGCCTACAATGAGCAGTTCTTC.

J is TRBJ2-3 and V is TRBV30; weak D call: TRBD2 (6 bases). V was cut by 5 bases and J by 0 bases, with 15 bases left in between. Germline-derived CDR1 and CDR2 are GTSNPN and SVGIG (reference sequence). CDR3 length: 15 residues. CDR3 residues: CAWESLGGSTDTQYF. The CDR3 DNA reads as TGTGCCTGGGAATCCCTCGGGGGTAGCACAGATACGCAGTATTTT.

The CDR3 coding sequence is TGTGCCAGCAGTTTATTTGGGGGGACAGGGGACAATCAGCCCCAGCATTTT. Translated: CASSLFGGTGDNQPQHF. This chain joins TRBV27 and TRBJ1-5, with 10 positions matching TRBD1. The CDR3 is 17 amino acids. CDR1 is MNHEY and CDR2 is SMNVEV in the germline V gene (reference sequence). Trimming removed 1 base from V and 3 bases from J; junction bases left unmatched: 6.

This chain links TRBV6-1 with TRBJ2-7, with 9 bases that match TRBD1. J lost 0 bases, V lost 7 bases, and 7 bases had no gene match. Germline V gene sequence: CDR1 MNHNS, CDR2 SASEGT. CDR3 length: 15 amino acids. Here the CDR3 reads CASKLGQGSSYEQYV. The DNA of the CDR3 is TGTGCCAGCAAATTAGGACAGGGGAGCTCCTACGAGCAGTACGTC.

As for this clone: At one boundary the junction diverges from the germline segment, which might be a read error. The genes are TRBV7-8 and TRBJ2-2, with 8 bases lining up with TRBD2. The CDR3 runs to 16 residues. Germline loops: CDR1 SGHVS, CDR2 FQNEAQ. The DNA of the CDR3 is TGTGCCAGCAGCCAAGAGGGCGGGAGGAACGCCGGGGAGCTGTTTTTT. It is translated as CASSQEGGRNAGELFF.